This TCR beta chain comes out of a study of blood T cells in healthy people across ages. Regarding the study as a whole: Across the age range, TCR beta diversity per million T cells fell in a roughly linear way.

Turning to this clonotype: Its matching antigen is unknown.

The germline gives CDR1 LGHDT, CDR2 YNNKEL (reference sequence). The CDR3 spans 13 residues. V was clipped by 0 bases and J by 4 bases, with 6 bases between them. Through a sample-barcoded 5' primer and a J-beta primer mix, a second PCR was run for roughly 7 to 11 cycles. Each CDR3 protein is one row after TCRdb ran MiXCR on the 5' RACE reads. This sample has around 710,000 distinct CDR3 sequences, with roughly 41% found just once. The specimen sequenced was blood. The sequence derives from a woman aged 60 to 75 in good health. The V gene is TRBV3-1, the J gene TRBJ1-2, with D possibly being TRBD1 (6 bases). CDR3: CASSQEGAYGYTF. CDR3 coding DNA: TGTGCCAGCAGCCAAGAGGGGGCCTATGGCTACACCTTC.